These 25 T cell receptor beta chains share one sample of origin, sequenced in a study of T cells expressing NK-cell markers. TCRdb reworked the 5' RACE reads into one entry per CDR3 protein, no DNA. The sample holds about 260,000 distinct CDR3 sequences. The sequenced material came from blood T cells: a sorted CD56 or NKG2C T cell subset, CD4+ or CD8+ T cells, or bulk PBMC T cells (not recorded which). All receptors derive from a woman aged 18 to 75 in good health.

V usage is TRBV6-1 and J usage is TRBJ1-3. CDR1 and CDR2 (germline): MNHNS, SASEGT. The CDR3 has 14 residues. CDR3 region: CASKESGSGNTIYF.

The gene calls are TRBV5-5 and TRBJ2-2. This CDR3 spans 14 amino acids. Germline V CDR1 and CDR2: SGHKS, YYEKEE (reference sequence). The CDR3 sequence: CASSLVWGTGELFF.

The chain joins TRBV12-3 or TRBV12-4 to TRBJ1-6; the D call of TRBD1 rests on TCRdb alone, since no DNA is present to check it. CDR3 length equals 16 residues. This chain's CDR3 is CASSDSPSSYNSPLHF.

The chain is built from TRBV19 and TRBJ2-2. Germline loops: CDR1 LNHDA, CDR2 SQIVND (reference sequence). This CDR3 is 11 amino acids long. CDR3 residues: CASNFRGELFF.

The gene calls are TRBV25-1 and TRBJ2-6; TCRdb returns TRBD1, unconfirmable since there is no DNA. Germline CDR1 MGHDK, CDR2 SYGVNS. The CDR3 sequence is 15 residues long. The CDR3 loop is CASSEGGSGANVLTF.

The chain uses TRBV6-2 or TRBV6-3 and TRBJ2-1; TCRdb proposes TRBD1, but this gene call is untestable without DNA. Per the germline V gene, CDR1 is MNHEY and CDR2 is SVGEGT. This CDR3 region has 15 residues. The chain's CDR3 is CASSPGTGPYNEQFF.

CDR3 in amino acids: CASSAGRGNTIYF. This chain uses TRBV9 with TRBJ1-3. Germline loops: CDR1 SGDLS, CDR2 YYNGEE. This CDR3 comprises 13 residues.

This chain connects TRBV5-1 to TRBJ2-5; no DNA is available, so the TRBD1 call from TCRdb remains unchecked. Germline V gene sequence: CDR1 SGHRS, CDR2 YFSETQ. The CDR3 extends over 17 amino acids. CDR3 amino acids: CASSALDGGESGETQYF.

The rearrangement uses TRBV5-1 and TRBJ1-4. Looked up from germline, CDR1 is SGHRS and CDR2 is YFSETQ. The CDR3 runs to 13 residues. The CDR3 is CASSLEVAEKLFF.

The chain uses TRBV7-9 and TRBJ2-1. The germline V gene has CDR1 SEHNR and CDR2 FQNEAQ (reference sequence). The CDR3 is 14 residues long. The CDR3 here is CASSSSPSANEQFF.

The rearrangement links TRBV6-1 to TRBJ2-2; TCRdb proposes TRBD1, but this gene call is untestable without DNA. Germline V gene data show CDR1 as MNHNS and CDR2 as SASEGT. CDR3 size: 14 residues. The CDR3 reads CASSKQGKAGELFF.

The V gene is TRBV7-2, the J gene TRBJ2-3; TCRdb selects TRBD2, and the lack of DNA leaves this call unchecked. This CDR3 is 15 amino acids long. From germline, CDR1 is SGHTA and CDR2 FQGNSA. CDR3 in amino acids: CASSWTSSNTDTQYF.

The rearrangement links TRBV20-1 to TRBJ2-7; the D call from TCRdb, TRBD2, cannot be confirmed without DNA. From germline, CDR1 is DFQATT and CDR2 SNEGSKA (reference sequence). The CDR3 totals 14 residues. The CDR3 here is CSASMGSSTYEQYF.

The CDR3 reads CASSLMRTGTTDTQYF. The genes are TRBV7-2 and TRBJ2-3; the D call from TCRdb, TRBD1, cannot be confirmed without DNA. CDR3 length: 16 amino acids. Germline CDR1 SGHTA, CDR2 FQGNSA.

V gene TRBV6-2 or TRBV6-3 combines with J gene TRBJ2-7; TCRdb returns TRBD1, unconfirmable since there is no DNA. From germline, CDR1 is MNHEY and CDR2 SVGEGT. CDR3 length: 13 residues. The CDR3 region is CASSWFPGVEQYF.

The chain joins TRBV5-1 to TRBJ2-3; TCRdb lists TRBD2, though no DNA is available to test this call. This CDR3 contains 15 residues. Germline CDR1 is SGHRS and CDR2 is YFSETQ. The chain's CDR3 is CASRPSGTLTDTQYF.

V usage is TRBV5-8 and J usage is TRBJ2-1; TCRdb selects TRBD2, and the lack of DNA leaves this call unchecked. Germline assignment: CDR1 SGHTS and CDR2 YDEGEE. The CDR3 sequence is 14 residues long. The CDR3 sequence is CASSFLAGLYEQFF.

V usage is TRBV29-1 and J usage is TRBJ1-2. Germline V gene data show CDR1 as SQVTM and CDR2 as ANQGSEA. CDR3 size: 12 residues. The CDR3: CSVERSAFDYTF.

The chain combines TRBV10-2 with TRBJ2-3; TCRdb designates TRBD1, a call that cannot be tested without DNA. This CDR3 contains 16 residues. Per germline, CDR1 WSHSY and CDR2 SAAADI. The CDR3: CASSEPTLEPRVAQYF.

The chain couples TRBV5-4 to TRBJ2-5; TCRdb reports TRBD1, a call that lacks DNA to check it against. Germline-derived CDR1 and CDR2 are SGHNT and YYREEE (reference sequence). The CDR3 is 16 amino acids. CDR3 loop: CASSLVAGGDQETQYF.

This sequence joins TRBV7-8 and TRBJ1-3; TCRdb picks TRBD1, but there is no DNA to check that call. The CDR3 loop spans 16 amino acids. Germline V gives CDR1 SGHVS, CDR2 FQNEAQ. The CDR3 reads CASSFAGTFGANTIYF.

The V gene is TRBV4-3, the J gene TRBJ2-2. CDR3 size: 15 residues. Germline V gives CDR1 LGHNA, CDR2 YSLEER. The CDR3 reads CASSQEAVSTGELFF.

This chain joins TRBV6-2 or TRBV6-3 and TRBJ2-1; the TCRdb call, TRBD1, lacks DNA for checking. CDR1 MNHEY and CDR2 SVGEGT come from the germline V gene. The CDR3 totals 14 residues. CDR3 in amino acids: CASSYAAGFDEQFF.

V is TRBV6-2 or TRBV6-3 and J is TRBJ2-7; TCRdb calls TRBD1, which cannot be checked without DNA. This CDR3 comprises 14 residues. Per the germline V gene, CDR1 is MNHEY and CDR2 is SVGEGT. CDR3 amino acids: CASSRLGNGYEQYF.

V usage is TRBV4-3 and J usage is TRBJ1-4; the D gene TCRdb calls, TRBD1, cannot be checked with no DNA. CDR1 LGHNA and CDR2 YSLEER come from the germline V gene. This CDR3 has 16 residues. The CDR3 sequence: CASSQARQGSHEKLFF.